Detailed here is one T cell receptor beta chain. What it binds is unknown. The data are from a study of T cell clones after liver transplantation. As for the study in general: Immunosuppression withdrawal was tried within 2 years after liver transplantation in this trial. Samples came pre-transplant, pre-randomization before withdrawal, and post-randomization after withdrawal ended. TCRbeta sequencing after a pre-transplant mixed lymphocyte reaction identified graft-donor-reactive clones, later tracked in post-transplant blood.

The table came from immunoSEQ multiplex PCR; TCRdb's copy has only in-frame clones and leaves some out. There are some 50,000 clones in the sample; around 70% occur only once, and about a tenth lies in the top ten. General study results and limits: Graft donor-reactive T cells may have migrated into the graft rather than being deleted.

CDR1 is WSHSY and CDR2 is SAAADI in the germline V gene. The CDR3 spans 12 residues. Between the trimmed V and J ends, which lost 3 bases and 9 bases, there was a span of 11 bases. The receptor was isolated from a human patient who received a liver transplant. The graft donor may be the source of some T cells. This chain links TRBV10-2 with TRBJ1-1; D call uncertain. Sample: CD4+ T cells from blood, taken at the 22-month timepoint. CDR3 DNA sequence: TGCGCCAGCAGTGATGTGGGCAGGAAAGCTTTCTTT. The encoded protein is CASSDVGRKAFF.